This record looks at one T cell receptor beta chain sequence and its context. The sample is drawn from a study of blood T cell repertoires in COVID-19. Study as a whole: Samples came from the United States, Italy and Spain, spanning acute and convalescent COVID-19. The analysed material was cDNA or gDNA that came from T cells, B-cell-depleted T cells, or PBMCs.

As handled by the study authors: Reference gene primer amplification gave estimated nucleated cell counts. Sequenced by immunoSEQ multiplex PCR; TCRdb stores in-frame clones only, minus some. The D gene and trimming were derived from the DNA, and the V and J assignments and clone size from that table. The data show around 200,000 clones, 80% to 90% seen once. Trimming shortened V by 5 bases and J by 1 base, and 10 bases separated the two germline ends. This CDR3 comprises 14 residues. The germline CDR1 and CDR2 sequences are SGHTA and FQGTGA. The source material was peripheral blood. The gene calls are TRBV7-3 and TRBJ2-3; D ambiguous. The source of this sequence is an elderly woman with acute or convalescent COVID-19. CDR3 amino acids: CASSALRGTDTQYF. In nucleotides, the CDR3 is TGTGCCAGCAGCGCCCTTCGGGGCACAGATACGCAGTATTTT. The complete variable domain, with remaining parts taken from reference TRBV7-3 and TRBJ2-3, reads GAGVSQTPSNKVTEKGKYVELRCDPISGHTALYWYRQSLGQGPEFLIYFQGTGAADDSGLPNDRFFAVRPEGSVSTLKIQRTERGDSAVYLCASSALRGTDTQYFGPGTRLTVL.